The sequence of this T cell receptor (beta chain) was determined in a study of neurological immune-mediated disorders. Study-level points and caveats: Private repertoires in all groups were suggested by the absence of shared CDR3 amino acid sequences among expanded clones across subjects. The level of TCR clonal expansion was highest in patients with HTLV-1-associated myelopathy and lowest in multiple sclerosis, where it fell below the level seen in healthy controls.

This CDR3 has 14 residues. V was pared by 2 bases and J by 4 bases, with 2 bases of the junction left unmatched. The V gene's germline CDR1 is LGHDT and CDR2 YNNKEL (reference sequence). 5'RACE generated cDNA with 10-nucleotide random UMIs. Every sequencing run drew on 15-18 subjects and yielded over 170 million TCR-beta sequences. Using its own MiXCR run on the 5' RACE reads, TCRdb lists one record per CDR3 protein. The data hold some 27,000 distinct CDR3 sequences, with about 6.2% observed a single time. This clonotype has ten or more counts. Antigen unknown. This receptor was obtained from a woman in her fifties or sixties in good health. The sample comprised PBMCs. The genes are TRBV3-1 and TRBJ1-5, with 7 positions matching TRBD1. Here the CDR3 reads CASSQTQGNQPQHF. The CDR3, as DNA: TGTGCCAGCAGCCAAACACAGGGGAATCAGCCCCAGCATTTT. Full variable domain (rest looked up from reference TRBV3-1 and TRBJ1-5): DTAVSQTPKYLVTQMGNDKSIKCEQNLGHDTMYWYKQDSKKFLKIMFSYNNKELIINETVPNRFSPKSPDKAHLNLHINSLELGDSAVYFCASSQTQGNQPQHFGDGTRLSIL.